This T cell receptor (beta chain) was recorded in a study of blood T cell repertoires in COVID-19. Study at large: Samples came from the United States, Italy and Spain, spanning acute and convalescent COVID-19. T cells, B-cell-depleted T cells, or PBMCs provided the cDNA or gDNA that served as material.

TCRdb's copy holds only in-frame clones and misses some; the assay was immunoSEQ multiplex PCR. The sample gives some 240,000 clones, 80% of which show up once; roughly 7% is in the top ten. V was trimmed by 4 bases and J by 0 bases, leaving 13 bases between them. CDR3 length equals 15 residues. Germline CDR1 is SGHRS and CDR2 is YFSETQ. Sequences were obtained from peripheral blood. This clonotype originated in a woman in her 70s with acute or convalescent COVID-19. This chain joins TRBV5-1 and TRBJ1-1; maybe TRBD1 (6 bases). The DNA of the CDR3 is TGCGCCAGCAGCGTGGGGGCGCGGGTGAACACTGAAGCTTTCTTT. It encodes CASSVGARVNTEAFF. Based on the CDR3 plus reference TRBV5-1 and TRBJ1-1, the full variable domain is KAGVTQTPRYLIKTRGQQVTLSCSPISGHRSVSWYQQTPGQGLQFLFEYFSETQRNKGNFPGRFSGRQFSNSRSEMNVSTLELGDSALYLCASSVGARVNTEAFFGQGTRLTVV.